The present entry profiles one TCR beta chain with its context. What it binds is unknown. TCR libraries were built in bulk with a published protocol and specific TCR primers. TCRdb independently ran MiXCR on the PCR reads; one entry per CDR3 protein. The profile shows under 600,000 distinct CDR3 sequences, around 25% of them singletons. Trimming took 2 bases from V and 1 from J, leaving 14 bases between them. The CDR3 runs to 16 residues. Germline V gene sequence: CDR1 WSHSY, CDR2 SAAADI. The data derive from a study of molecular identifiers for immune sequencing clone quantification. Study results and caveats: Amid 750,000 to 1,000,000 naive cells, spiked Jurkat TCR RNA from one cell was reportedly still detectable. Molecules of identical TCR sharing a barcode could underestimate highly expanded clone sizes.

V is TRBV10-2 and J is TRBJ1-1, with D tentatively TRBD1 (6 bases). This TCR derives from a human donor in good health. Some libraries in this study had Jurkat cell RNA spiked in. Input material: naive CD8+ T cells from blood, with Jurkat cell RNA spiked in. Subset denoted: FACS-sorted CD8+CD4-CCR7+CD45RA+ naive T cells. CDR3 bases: TGCGCCAGCAGTGAGAGAACAGGGCCCCAGAACACTGAAGCTTTCTTT. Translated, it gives CASSERTGPQNTEAFF.